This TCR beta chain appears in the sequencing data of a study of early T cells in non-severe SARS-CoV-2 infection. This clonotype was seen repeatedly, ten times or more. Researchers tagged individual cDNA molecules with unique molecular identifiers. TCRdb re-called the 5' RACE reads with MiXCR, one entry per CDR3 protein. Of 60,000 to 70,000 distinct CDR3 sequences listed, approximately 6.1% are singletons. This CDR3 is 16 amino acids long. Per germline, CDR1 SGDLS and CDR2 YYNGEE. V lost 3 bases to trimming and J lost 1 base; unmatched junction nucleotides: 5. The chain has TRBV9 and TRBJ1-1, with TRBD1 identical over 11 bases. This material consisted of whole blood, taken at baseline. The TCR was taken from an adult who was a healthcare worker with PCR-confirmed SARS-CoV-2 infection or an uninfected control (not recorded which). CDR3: CASSAGQGVKNTEAFF. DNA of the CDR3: TGTGCCAGCAGCGCGGGACAGGGGGTCAAGAACACTGAAGCTTTCTTT.